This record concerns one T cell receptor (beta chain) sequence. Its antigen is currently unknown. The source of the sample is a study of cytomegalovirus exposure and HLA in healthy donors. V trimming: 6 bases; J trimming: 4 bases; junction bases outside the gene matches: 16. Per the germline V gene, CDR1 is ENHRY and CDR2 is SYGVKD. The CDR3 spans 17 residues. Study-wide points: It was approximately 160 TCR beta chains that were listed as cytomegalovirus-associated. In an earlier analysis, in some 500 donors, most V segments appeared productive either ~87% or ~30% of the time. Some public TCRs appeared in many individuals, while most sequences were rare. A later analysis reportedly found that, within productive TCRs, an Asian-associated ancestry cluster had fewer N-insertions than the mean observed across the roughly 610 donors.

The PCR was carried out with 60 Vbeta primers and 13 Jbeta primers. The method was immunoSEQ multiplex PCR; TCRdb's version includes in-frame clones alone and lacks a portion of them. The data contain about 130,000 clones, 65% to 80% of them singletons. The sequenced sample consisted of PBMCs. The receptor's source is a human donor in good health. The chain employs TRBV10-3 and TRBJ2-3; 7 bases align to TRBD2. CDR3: CAIREGEGGSKADTQYF. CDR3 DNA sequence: TGTGCCATCAGGGAGGGCGAGGGCGGGAGTAAGGCAGATACGCAGTATTTT.